What follows describes a single T cell receptor beta chain. This CDR3 comprises 15 residues. V lost 5 bases and J lost 0, with 12 bases in between. Germline V lookup: CDR1 SGHRS, CDR2 YFSETQ. Per the study methods: Nucleated cell number was recorded as an estimate derived from reference gene primer amplification. Measured with immunoSEQ multiplex PCR; TCRdb has only the in-frame clones, and not every one. The DNA was the basis for D and trimming; V, J and clone size are from that table. The table lists 200,000 to 300,000 clones, around nine tenths of them singletons. The sample is drawn from a study of blood T cell repertoires in COVID-19. Across the whole study: Samples representing acute and convalescent COVID-19 were sourced from the United States, Italy and Spain. The analysed material was cDNA or gDNA that came from T cells, B-cell-depleted T cells, or PBMCs.

Sample: peripheral blood. This chain connects TRBV5-1 to TRBJ2-1, with a tentative D call TRBD2 (5 bases). This sequence originates from a man aged 35 to 55 who had recovered from COVID-19. The CDR3 is CASRGGGSSYNEQFF. DNA of the CDR3: TGCGCCAGCAGGGGCGGAGGAAGCTCCTACAATGAGCAGTTCTTC.